What follows are 30 T cell receptor beta chains derived from one specimen sequenced in a study of blood T cell repertoires in COVID-19. Libraries were prepared by immunoSEQ multiplex PCR; TCRdb keeps only in-frame clonotypes and omits some of them. Of about 120,000 clones in the sample, roughly 85% are singletons; the top ten hold 4.8%. Sequencing used peripheral blood. All receptors come from a human donor in a cohort sampled during active COVID-19.

The J gene is TRBJ1-1, the V gene TRBV7-9; no definite D call. Germline assignment: CDR1 SEHNR and CDR2 FQNEAQ (reference sequence). V shed 0 bases and J shed 0 bases, with 11 bases lying between them. The CDR3 runs 16 residues. The CDR3 is CASSLAHSLMNTEAFF. CDR3 sequence (DNA): TGTGCCAGCAGCTTAGCCCACAGCCTGATGAACACTGAAGCTTTCTTT.

A word on this clone: At the DNA level, this CDR3 is encoded by other sequences in the same sample as well. V is TRBV9 and J is TRBJ2-1; D gene unclear. Per the germline V gene, CDR1 is SGDLS and CDR2 is YYNGEE. The CDR3 is 15 residues long. The V end lost 1 base, the J end lost 0 bases, and 8 bases lay between the germline ends. The CDR3 sequence: CASSVSSGSYNEQFF. CDR3 in DNA: TGTGCCAGCAGCGTATCCTCCGGCTCCTACAATGAGCAGTTCTTC. Full variable domain (rest looked up from reference TRBV9 and TRBJ2-1): DSGVTQTPKHLITATGQRVTLRCSPRSGDLSVYWYQQSLDQGLQFLIQYYNGEERAKGNILERFSAQQFPDLHSELNLSSLELGDSALYFCASSVSSGSYNEQFFGPGTRLTVL.

The genes are TRBV14 and TRBJ2-2; no clear D gene. V lost 1 base to trimming and J lost 2 bases, with 8 bases between them. In germline, CDR1 is SGHDN, CDR2 FVKESK. There are 15 residues in the CDR3. The CDR3 region has the DNA TGTGCCAGCAGCCAAGGTTGGCCCAACACCGGGGAGCTGTTTTTT. Its translation is CASSQGWPNTGELFF.

This chain joins TRBV7-3 and TRBJ2-5; tentatively, D is TRBD2 (5 bases). The CDR3 length is 13 residues. Germline loops: CDR1 SGHTA, CDR2 FQGTGA. The V gene lost 5 bases and the J gene lost 7 bases, with 14 bases spanning the gap. The CDR3 nucleotides are TGTGCCAGCAGCCTCGAAAGGCGGGCGACCCAGTACTTC. Protein: CASSLERRATQYF.

This clone has ten or more counts. The chain joins TRBV24-1 to TRBJ2-3; 12 bases align to TRBD1. The CDR3 length is 15 residues. Germline V lookup: CDR1 KGHDR, CDR2 SFDVKD. With V trimmed by 4 bases and J by 5 bases, 3 bases remained unmatched. The CDR3 loop reads CATSEGQGAGDTQYF. The CDR3 DNA sequence: TGTGCCACCAGTGAGGGACAGGGGGCGGGAGATACGCAGTATTTT.

V and J are TRBV6-5 and TRBJ2-7; the D gene is possibly TRBD1 (6 bases). The CDR3 is 14 residues long. The V and J ends lost 6 bases and 2 bases respectively, with 14 bases between them. Germline CDR1 reads MNHEY; CDR2 reads SVGAGI. The CDR3 DNA sequence: TGTGCCAGCAGGAGGGGAGAGGGGGCCTACGAGCAGTACTTC. This encodes CASRRGEGAYEQYF.

The chain couples TRBV19 to TRBJ2-5, with D possibly matching TRBD2 (6 bases). The CDR3 is 16 amino acids. V gave up 6 bases and J gave up 0 bases, with 17 bases separating them. Looked up from germline, CDR1 is LNHDA and CDR2 is SQIVND (reference sequence). Here the CDR3 DNA reads TGTGCCAGTAGCGATAGACTAACTAGCTACCAAGAGACCCAGTACTTC. Amino acids: CASSDRLTSYQETQYF.

This sequence joins TRBV7-3 and TRBJ2-2; D gene ambiguous. CDR3 size: 16 residues. Trimming removed 4 bases at V and 0 bases at J, with 12 bases between. The germline gives CDR1 SGHTA, CDR2 FQGTGA. The DNA for the CDR3 is TGTGCCAGCAGCTCCCGTGGCGGTTCGAACACCGGGGAGCTGTTTTTT. Protein sequence: CASSSRGGSNTGELFF.

V usage is TRBV13 and J usage is TRBJ1-6; D not certain. Between the trimmed V and J ends, which lost 5 bases and 4 bases, there was a span of 9 bases. The CDR3 length is 14 residues. The V gene's germline CDR1 is PRHDT and CDR2 FYEKMQ (reference sequence). The CDR3: CASSPRIYNSPLHF. The CDR3 nucleotides read TGTGCCAGCAGCCCCAGGATATATAATTCACCCCTCCACTTT.

This clone was recorded at least ten times. The gene calls are TRBV5-1 and TRBJ1-4; 8 bases map to TRBD1. Germline V CDR1 and CDR2: SGHRS, YFSETQ. The CDR3 has 18 amino acids. With V trimmed by 2 bases and J by 7 bases, 16 bases remained unmatched. The CDR3: CASSFGSGTGIVREKLFF. The CDR3 nucleotides read TGCGCCAGCAGCTTCGGAAGCGGGACAGGAATCGTTCGTGAAAAACTGTTTTTT.

This clone appeared a few times. The genes are TRBV5-1 and TRBJ2-7, with TRBD1 matching over 11 bases. V gave up 0 bases and J gave up 3 bases; unmatched junction bases: 5. Germline values: CDR1 SGHRS, CDR2 YFSETQ. The CDR3 sequence is 16 residues long. The CDR3 region is CASSLAAGTGGYEQYF. CDR3 DNA: TGCGCCAGCAGCTTGGCAGCCGGGACAGGGGGCTACGAGCAGTACTTC. Full variable domain (remainder filled in from reference TRBV5-1 and TRBJ2-7): KAGVTQTPRYLIKTRGQQVTLSCSPISGHRSVSWYQQTPGQGLQFLFEYFSETQRNKGNFPGRFSGRQFSNSRSEMNVSTLELGDSALYLCASSLAAGTGGYEQYFGPGTRLTVT.

The chain couples TRBV14 to TRBJ2-5; no clear D gene. Germline CDR1 reads SGHDN; CDR2 reads FVKESK. V lost 2 bases to trimming and J lost 2 bases, with 9 bases between them. CDR3 length: 14 amino acids. The CDR3 sequence is CASSQWQLQETQYF. CDR3 nucleotides: TGTGCCAGCAGCCAATGGCAGTTACAAGAGACCCAGTACTTC.

V usage is TRBV7-9 and J usage is TRBJ2-5; 10 bases map to TRBD2. The V segment lost 5 bases and the J segment 3 bases; nucleotides outside the gene matches: 3. In germline, CDR1 is SEHNR, CDR2 FQNEAQ (reference sequence). The CDR3 has 14 amino acids. The CDR3 reads CASSLTSGKETQYF. The CDR3 DNA follows: TGTGCCAGCAGCCTAACTAGCGGGAAAGAGACCCAGTACTTC.

The rearrangement links TRBV6-1 to TRBJ2-5; TRBD1 matches at 12 bases. V lost 4 bases to trimming and J lost 3 bases; unmatched junction nucleotides: 12. Germline V CDR1 and CDR2: MNHNS, SASEGT. The CDR3 runs to 18 residues. The CDR3 bases are TGTGCCAGCAGTGCTGGGACAGGGGGCGCAAGAGGGGAAGAGACCCAGTACTTC. It yields the protein CASSAGTGGARGEETQYF.

The chain is built from TRBV4-3 and TRBJ2-2; D is perhaps TRBD2 (6 bases). Germline V gene data show CDR1 as LGHNA and CDR2 as YSLEER. The germline V and J ends were trimmed by 4 bases and 5 bases, with 20 bases remaining between them. The CDR3 totals 17 residues. CDR3 sequence: CASSPGLSLGGTGELFF. The DNA for the CDR3 is TGCGCCAGCAGCCCCGGATTAAGCCTGGGGGGTACCGGGGAGCTGTTTTTT.

V gene TRBV18 combines with J gene TRBJ2-7; weak D call: TRBD2 (6 bases). Germline CDR1 and CDR2: KGHSH and LQKENI. The CDR3 has 15 residues. V lost 2 bases and J 1 base, leaving 12 bases between the germline ends. The CDR3 sequence: CASSPGLANSYEQYF. Here the CDR3 DNA reads TGTGCCAGCTCACCAGGGCTAGCGAATTCCTACGAGCAGTACTTC.

This sequence joins TRBV7-3 and TRBJ2-7; D may be TRBD1 (6 bases). Trimming pared 3 bases from V and 6 bases from J, leaving 15 bases between. Germline loops: CDR1 SGHTA, CDR2 FQGTGA. The CDR3 extends over 14 amino acids. The CDR3 nucleotides read TGTGCCAGCAGCTTCAACAGGGTTCCAGGCGAGCAGTACTTC. As protein: CASSFNRVPGEQYF. The variable domain in full, with the rest retrieved from reference TRBV7-3 and TRBJ2-7, is GAGVSQTPSNKVTEKGKYVELRCDPISGHTALYWYRQSLGQGPEFLIYFQGTGAADDSGLPNDRFFAVRPEGSVSTLKIQRTERGDSAVYLCASSFNRVPGEQYFGPGTRLTVT.

The chain recombines TRBV19 with TRBJ2-1, with 9 positions matching TRBD1. This CDR3 has 14 amino acids. Per germline, CDR1 LNHDA and CDR2 SQIVND (reference sequence). Trimming cost V 2 bases and J 9 bases; bases outside gene matches: 5. DNA for the CDR3: TGTGCCAGTAGTATACCACAGGGGGCTTTTGAGCAGTTCTTC. Its translation is CASSIPQGAFEQFF.

V is TRBV10-2 and J is TRBJ1-2; D uncertain. Trimming left V 3 bases short and J 4 bases short, with 18 bases between. Germline CDR1 is WSHSY and CDR2 is SAAADI. There are 16 residues in the CDR3. The CDR3 DNA is TGCGCCAGCAGTGAATCTGTGAGGGCGGAAGGCTATGGCTACACCTTC. Translated, it gives CASSESVRAEGYGYTF.

The rearrangement uses TRBV16 and TRBJ1-5, with D maybe TRBD1 (6 bases). V was trimmed by 0 bases and J by 5 bases, leaving 11 bases between them. The CDR3 totals 15 residues. CDR1 is KGHSY, CDR2 FQNENV, per germline. The CDR3 DNA reads TGTGCCAGCAGCCAATCCATGCCAGGGGATCAGCCCCAGCATTTT. It translates to CASSQSMPGDQPQHF.

This rearrangement joins TRBV7-6 to TRBJ1-1; D gene ambiguous. The CDR3 contains 13 residues. Germline CDR1 is SGHVS and CDR2 is FNYEAQ. V was shortened by 1 base and J by 1 base, with 4 bases between the two germline ends. In nucleotides, the CDR3 is TGTGCCAGCAGCTTAGACACGAACACTGAAGCTTTCTTT. Encoded protein: CASSLDTNTEAFF.

Concerning this clone itself: Other DNA sequences in the same sample also yield this CDR3. The chain carries TRBV27 and TRBJ1-4; D is unresolved. CDR1 and CDR2 (germline): MNHEY, SMNVEV (reference sequence). V gave up 3 bases and J gave up 0 bases, with 8 bases separating them. The CDR3 consists of 15 residues. CDR3 sequence (DNA): TGTGCCAGCAGTTTCGGAGGTGCAACTAATGAAAAACTGTTTTTT. Encoded protein: CASSFGGATNEKLFF.

This sequence joins TRBV24-1 and TRBJ2-1, with 13 bases matching TRBD2. The CDR3 is 13 residues long. V was pared by 3 bases and J by 15 bases, with 4 bases of the junction left unmatched. CDR1 and CDR2 (germline): KGHDR, SFDVKD. The CDR3 bases are TGTGCCACCAGTGATGGGACTAGCGGGACTCGGTTCTTC. Its protein product is CATSDGTSGTRFF.

This sequence joins TRBV4-1 and TRBJ2-1; 8 bases agree with TRBD2. CDR1 and CDR2 from the germline V gene are MGHRA and YSYEKL. The V gene end was trimmed by 1 base and the J gene end by 1 base; junction bases not matched to a gene: 0. The CDR3 length is 15 residues. CDR3 region: CASSQGLASYNEQFF. DNA for the CDR3: TGCGCCAGCAGCCAAGGACTAGCGTCCTACAATGAGCAGTTCTTC.

The chain joins TRBV12-3 or TRBV12-4 to TRBJ1-5; TRBD1 matches at 7 bases. Unmatched junction bases numbered 5, after V lost 5 bases and J lost 7 bases. The CDR3 runs 13 residues. In nucleotides, the CDR3 is TGTGCCAGCAGTATCGAACAGGGGCAGCCCCAGCATTTT. Its protein product is CASSIEQGQPQHF.

The chain combines TRBV2 with TRBJ2-2; D uncertain. The CDR3 totals 13 residues. Looked up from germline, CDR1 is SNHLY and CDR2 is FYNNEI. The V and J ends lost 5 bases and 6 bases respectively, with 10 bases between them. Here the CDR3 reads CASSPTVSGELFF. In DNA form, the CDR3 reads TGTGCCAGCAGTCCCACAGTGTCCGGGGAGCTGTTTTTT.

The V call is TRBV18, the J call TRBJ2-1, with 13 bases fitting TRBD2. This CDR3 comprises 18 residues. V was pared by 0 bases and J by 2 bases, with 4 bases of the junction left unmatched. Germline assignment: CDR1 KGHSH and CDR2 LQKENI. As DNA, the CDR3 is TGTGCCAGCTCACCACCGTCACTAGCGGGGGGGCCCTACAATGAGCAGTTCTTC. It yields the protein CASSPPSLAGGPYNEQFF.

V and J are TRBV5-4 and TRBJ1-1, with D perhaps TRBD1 (5 bases). Trimming removed 0 bases from V and 5 bases from J, with 14 bases in between. The CDR3 is 15 amino acids. Looked up from germline, CDR1 is SGHNT and CDR2 is YYREEE (reference sequence). CDR3 region: CASSLAGTGATEAFF. As DNA, the CDR3 is TGTGCCAGCAGCTTGGCCGGTACAGGAGCTACTGAAGCTTTCTTT.

The gene calls are TRBV18 and TRBJ1-1; a possible D gene is TRBD1 (6 bases). The CDR3 consists of 14 residues. V was shortened by 2 bases and J by 5 bases, with 12 bases between the two germline ends. Per the germline V gene, CDR1 is KGHSH and CDR2 is LQKENI. The CDR3 is CASSPLQGGTEAFF. The CDR3 nucleotides are TGTGCCAGCTCACCATTACAGGGTGGAACTGAAGCTTTCTTT. The complete variable domain, with remaining parts taken from reference TRBV18 and TRBJ1-1, reads NAGVMQNPRHLVRRRGQEARLRCSPMKGHSHVYWYRQLPEEGLKFMVYLQKENIIDESGMPKERFSAEFPKEGPSILRIQQVVRGDSAAYFCASSPLQGGTEAFFGQGTRLTVV.

A word on this clone: One end of the junction fails to match germline, which may point to a read error. V usage is TRBV3-1 (or the pseudogene TRBV3-2) and J usage is TRBJ2-3, with a possible D match to TRBD2 (7 bases). The germline V gene encodes CDR1 LGHDT and CDR2 YNNKEL (reference sequence). The CDR3 is made up of 11 amino acids. The CDR3 spells CASSQGQGRDF. Written as DNA, the CDR3 is TGTGCCAGCAGCCAAGGGCAGGGGAGGGATTTT.